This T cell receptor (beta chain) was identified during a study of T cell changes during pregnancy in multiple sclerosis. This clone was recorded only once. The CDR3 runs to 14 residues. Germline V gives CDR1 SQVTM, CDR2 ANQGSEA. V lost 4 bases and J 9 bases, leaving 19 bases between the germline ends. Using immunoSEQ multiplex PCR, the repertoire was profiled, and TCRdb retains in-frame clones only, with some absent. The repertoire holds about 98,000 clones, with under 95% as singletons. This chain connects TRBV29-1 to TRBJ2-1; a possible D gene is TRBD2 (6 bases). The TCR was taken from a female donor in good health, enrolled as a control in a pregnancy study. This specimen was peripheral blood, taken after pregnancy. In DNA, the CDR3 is TGCAGCGTTGGGGGCGGGATCTCGAAGTTTGAGCAGTTCTTC. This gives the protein CSVGGGISKFEQFF.